This T cell receptor (beta chain) was sequenced during a study of OX40 agonist ivuxolimab in advanced cancers. The overall study: Hepatocellular carcinoma, melanoma, renal cell or head and neck cancer occurred in dose-escalation patients. Notes on the study in general: Average numbers of expanded clones were greater in CD8+ T cells than in CD4+. The CD4+ and CD8+ T cells in the blood had expanded clonally by week 6 at 0.1 to 3.0 mg/kg.

Regarding this clone: Its matching antigen is unknown.

Repertoires were generated with immunoSEQ multiplex PCR, while TCRdb's copy carries only in-frame clones and drops some. This table holds about 40,000 clones, roughly 84% found once. This CDR3 has 15 amino acids. V was pared by 5 bases and J by 0 bases, with 8 bases between. Germline V gene lookup returns CDR1 MNHEY and CDR2 SVGAGI. Patients had blood sampled at baseline and again on cycle 4 day 1 and cycle 7 day 1. The chain is built from TRBV6-5 and TRBJ2-6; D remains unclear. This receptor was taken from an adult with an advanced solid tumor such as melanoma, head and neck, liver or kidney cancer. The sample was CD4+ or CD8+ T cells sorted from blood, taken in a trial of the OX40 agonist ivuxolimab. In nucleotides, the CDR3 is TGTGCCAGCAGTCCGAGTTACTCTGGGGCCAACGTCCTGACTTTC. It encodes CASSPSYSGANVLTF.